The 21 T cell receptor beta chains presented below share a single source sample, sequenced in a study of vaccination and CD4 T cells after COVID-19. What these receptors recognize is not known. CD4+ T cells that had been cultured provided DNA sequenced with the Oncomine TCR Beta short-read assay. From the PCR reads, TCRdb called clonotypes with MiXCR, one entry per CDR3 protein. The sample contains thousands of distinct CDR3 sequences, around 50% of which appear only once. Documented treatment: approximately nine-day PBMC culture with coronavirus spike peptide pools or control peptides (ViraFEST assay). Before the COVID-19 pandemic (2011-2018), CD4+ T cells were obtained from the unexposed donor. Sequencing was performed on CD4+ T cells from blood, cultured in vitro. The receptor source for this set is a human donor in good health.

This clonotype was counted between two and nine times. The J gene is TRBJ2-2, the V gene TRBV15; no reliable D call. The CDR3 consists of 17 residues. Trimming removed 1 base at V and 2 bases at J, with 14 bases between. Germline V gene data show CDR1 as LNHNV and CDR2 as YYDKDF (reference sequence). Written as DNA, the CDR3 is TGTGCCACCAGCAGAGGCAAGGGTTTGGGTAACACCGGGGAGCTGTTTTTT. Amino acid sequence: CATSRGKGLGNTGELFF.

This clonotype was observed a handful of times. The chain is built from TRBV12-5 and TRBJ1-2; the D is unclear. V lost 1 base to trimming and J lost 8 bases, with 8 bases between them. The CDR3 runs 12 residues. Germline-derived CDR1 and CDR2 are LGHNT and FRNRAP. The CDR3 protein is CASGLDLGGYTF. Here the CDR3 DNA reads TGTGCTAGTGGTTTGGATCTCGGCGGCTACACCTTC.

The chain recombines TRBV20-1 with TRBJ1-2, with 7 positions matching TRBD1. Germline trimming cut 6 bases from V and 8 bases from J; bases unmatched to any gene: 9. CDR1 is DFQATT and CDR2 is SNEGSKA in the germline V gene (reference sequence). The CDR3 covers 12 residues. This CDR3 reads CSAPQGGLGYTF. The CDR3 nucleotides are TGCAGTGCCCCGCAGGGGGGGCTAGGCTACACCTTC.

The CDR3 region is CASSPGQVSGRETQYF. Here the CDR3 DNA reads TGTGCCAGCAGCCCAGGACAAGTATCGGGTCGGGAGACCCAGTACTTC. This chain links TRBV11-3 with TRBJ2-5, with D tentatively TRBD1 (5 bases). CDR1 and CDR2 from the germline V gene are SGHNT and YENEEA. The CDR3 extends over 16 amino acids. Trimming shortened V by 5 bases and J by 5 bases, and 21 bases separated the two germline ends.

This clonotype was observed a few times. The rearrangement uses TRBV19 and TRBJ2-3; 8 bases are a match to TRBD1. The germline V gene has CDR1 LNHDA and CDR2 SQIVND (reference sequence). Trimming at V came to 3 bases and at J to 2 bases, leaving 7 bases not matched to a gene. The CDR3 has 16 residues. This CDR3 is CASSMGQEFNTDTQYF. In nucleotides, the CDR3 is TGTGCCAGTAGTATGGGACAGGAATTCAACACAGATACGCAGTATTTT.

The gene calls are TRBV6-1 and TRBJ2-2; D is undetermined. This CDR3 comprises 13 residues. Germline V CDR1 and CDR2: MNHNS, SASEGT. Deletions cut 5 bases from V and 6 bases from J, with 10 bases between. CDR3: CASSRVVAGELFF. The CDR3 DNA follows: TGTGCCAGCAGTCGAGTAGTGGCCGGGGAGCTGTTTTTT.

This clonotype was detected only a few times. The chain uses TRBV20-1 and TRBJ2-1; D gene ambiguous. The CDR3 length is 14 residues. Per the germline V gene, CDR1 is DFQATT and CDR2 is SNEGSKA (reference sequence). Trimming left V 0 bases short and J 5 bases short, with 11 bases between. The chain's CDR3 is CSAREQPANNEQFF. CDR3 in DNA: TGCAGTGCTAGAGAACAGCCAGCTAACAATGAGCAGTTCTTC.

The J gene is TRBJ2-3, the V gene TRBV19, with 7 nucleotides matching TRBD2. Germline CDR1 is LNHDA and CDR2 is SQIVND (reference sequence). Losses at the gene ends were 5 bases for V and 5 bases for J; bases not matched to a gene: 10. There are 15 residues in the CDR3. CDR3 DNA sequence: TGTGCCAGTAGTTGGTCTAGCGGACACCAAGATACGCAGTATTTT. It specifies CASSWSSGHQDTQYF.

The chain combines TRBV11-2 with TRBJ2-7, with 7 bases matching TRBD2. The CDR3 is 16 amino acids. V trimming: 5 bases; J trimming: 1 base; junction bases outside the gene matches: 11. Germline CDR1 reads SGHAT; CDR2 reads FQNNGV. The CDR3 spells CASSLRGLGASYEQYF. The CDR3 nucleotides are TGTGCCAGCAGCCTCCGCGGACTAGGGGCATCCTACGAGCAGTACTTC.

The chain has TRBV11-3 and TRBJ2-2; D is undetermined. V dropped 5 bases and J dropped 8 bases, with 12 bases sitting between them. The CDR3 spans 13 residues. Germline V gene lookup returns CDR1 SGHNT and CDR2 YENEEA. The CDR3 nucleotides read TGTGCCAGCAGCCAAGACTCACCGGGGGAGCTGTTTTTT. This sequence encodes CASSQDSPGELFF.

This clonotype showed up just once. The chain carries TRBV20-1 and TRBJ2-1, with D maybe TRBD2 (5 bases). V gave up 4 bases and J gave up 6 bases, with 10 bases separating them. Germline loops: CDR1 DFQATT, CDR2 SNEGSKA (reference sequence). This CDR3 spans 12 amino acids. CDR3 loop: CSAKGSFNEQFF. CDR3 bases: TGCAGTGCTAAAGGGAGCTTCAATGAGCAGTTCTTC.

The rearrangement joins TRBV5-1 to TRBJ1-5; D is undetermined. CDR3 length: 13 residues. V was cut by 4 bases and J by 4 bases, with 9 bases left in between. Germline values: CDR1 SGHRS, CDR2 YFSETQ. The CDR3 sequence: CASSPTPNQPQHF. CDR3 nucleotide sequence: TGCGCCAGCAGCCCGACACCAAATCAGCCCCAGCATTTT.

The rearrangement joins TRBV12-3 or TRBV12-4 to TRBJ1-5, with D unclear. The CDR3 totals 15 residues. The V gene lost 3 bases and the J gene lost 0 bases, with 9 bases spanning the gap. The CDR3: CASSFKGYSNQPQHF. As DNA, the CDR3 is TGTGCCAGCAGTTTCAAAGGATATAGCAATCAGCCCCAGCATTTT.

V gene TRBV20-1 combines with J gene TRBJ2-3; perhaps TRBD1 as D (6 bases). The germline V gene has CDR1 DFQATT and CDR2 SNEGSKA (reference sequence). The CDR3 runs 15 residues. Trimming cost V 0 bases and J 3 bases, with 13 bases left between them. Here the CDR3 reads CSARELLTGTDTQYF. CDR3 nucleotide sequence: TGCAGTGCTAGAGAGCTCTTAACAGGGACAGATACGCAGTATTTT.

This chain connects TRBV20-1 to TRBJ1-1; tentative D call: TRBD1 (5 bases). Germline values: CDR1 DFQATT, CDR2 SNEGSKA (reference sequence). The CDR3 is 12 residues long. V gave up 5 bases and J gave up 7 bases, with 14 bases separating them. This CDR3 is CSAPLGGGEAFF. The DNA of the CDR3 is TGCAGTGCTCCACTGGGGGGGGGTGAAGCTTTCTTT.

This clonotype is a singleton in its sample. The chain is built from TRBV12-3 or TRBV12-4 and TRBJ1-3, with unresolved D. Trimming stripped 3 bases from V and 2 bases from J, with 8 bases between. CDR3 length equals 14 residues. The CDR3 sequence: CASSFRITGNTIYF. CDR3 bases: TGTGCCAGCAGTTTCAGGATCACTGGAAACACCATATATTTT.

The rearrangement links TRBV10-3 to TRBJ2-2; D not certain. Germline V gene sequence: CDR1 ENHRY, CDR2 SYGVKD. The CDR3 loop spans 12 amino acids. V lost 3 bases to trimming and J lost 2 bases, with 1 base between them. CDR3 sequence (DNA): TGTGCCATCAGTGATAACACCGGGGAGCTGTTTTTT. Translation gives CAISDNTGELFF.

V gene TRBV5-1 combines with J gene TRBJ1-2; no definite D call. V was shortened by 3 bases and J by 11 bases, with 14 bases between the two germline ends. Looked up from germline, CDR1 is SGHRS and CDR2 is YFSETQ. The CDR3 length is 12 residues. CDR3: CASSSGMIVYTF. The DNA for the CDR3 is TGCGCCAGCAGCTCCGGCATGATCGTTTACACCTTC.

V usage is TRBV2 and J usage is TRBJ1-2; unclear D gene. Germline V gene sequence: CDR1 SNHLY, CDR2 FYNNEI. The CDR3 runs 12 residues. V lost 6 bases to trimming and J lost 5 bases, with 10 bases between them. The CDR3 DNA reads TGTGCCAGCAGCGAAAGGACTTATGGCTACACCTTC. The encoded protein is CASSERTYGYTF. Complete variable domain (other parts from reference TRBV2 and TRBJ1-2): EPEVTQTPSHQVTQMGQEVILRCVPISNHLYFYWYRQILGQKVEFLVSFYNNEISEKSEIFDDQFSVERPDGSNFTLKIRSTKLEDSAMYFCASSERTYGYTFGSGTRLTVV.

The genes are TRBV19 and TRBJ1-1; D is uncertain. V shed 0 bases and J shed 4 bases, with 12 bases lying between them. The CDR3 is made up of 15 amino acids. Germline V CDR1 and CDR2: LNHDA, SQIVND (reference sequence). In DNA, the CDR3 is TGTGCCAGTAGTATAGATCTTACGGGAGCCACTGAAGCTTTCTTT. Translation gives CASSIDLTGATEAFF.

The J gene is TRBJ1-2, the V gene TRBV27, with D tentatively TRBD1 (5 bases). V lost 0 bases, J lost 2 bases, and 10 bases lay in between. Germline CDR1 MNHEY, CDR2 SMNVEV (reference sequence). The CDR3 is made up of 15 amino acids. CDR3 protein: CASSLSAGDNYGYTF. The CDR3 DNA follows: TGTGCCAGCAGTTTATCGGCGGGGGACAACTATGGCTACACCTTC.